The clone carrying this T cell receptor beta chain was seen a handful of times. The data originate from a study of T cells in Graves' hyperthyroidism and ophthalmopathy. Overall study context: Peripheral blood specimens were obtained at initial diagnosis, prior to any treatment.

The CDR3 is made up of 14 amino acids. From germline, CDR1 is MNHEY and CDR2 SVGEGT. V was shortened by 6 bases and J by 6 bases, with 14 bases between the two germline ends. Together with thyroid ultrasound, orbital computed tomography, serum thyroxine and TRAb, clinical symptoms were used for diagnoses. Fresh peripheral blood, roughly 9.3 ml, was the source of the PBMCs. From RNA transcripts, TCR beta CDR3 regions were amplified. RT-PCR in the first round (using the HTBI primer set) targeted the TCR CDR3. TCRdb ran MiXCR on the multiplex PCR reads and lists one entry per CDR3 protein. This sample has a few hundred thousand distinct CDR3 sequences, with around 19% found just once.

The sequencing sample was made of blood. This clonotype originated in a man aged 40-49 years with Graves' hyperthyroidism. This rearrangement joins TRBV6-2 or TRBV6-3 to TRBJ2-2, with D possibly TRBD1 on 7 matching bases. The CDR3 reads CASRSTGEAGELFF. CDR3 coding DNA: TGTGCCAGCAGAAGTACAGGGGAGGCCGGGGAGCTGTTTTTT.